This T cell receptor (beta chain) was documented in a study of cytomegalovirus exposure and HLA in healthy donors. The PCR made use of 60 Vbeta and 13 Jbeta primers. Produced via immunoSEQ multiplex PCR; TCRdb's table is partial and in-frame only. The sample yields roughly 150,000 clones, about 74% seen once. As concerns this clone: Its antigen is undetermined.

Study-wide findings and caveats: High sensitivity and specificity were reportedly achieved when the classifier diagnosed cytomegalovirus status. The dataset shows that most TCR sequences were rare, while some public TCRs occurred in many donors.

CDR1 is SGHNT, CDR2 YYREEE, per germline (reference sequence). This CDR3 spans 14 amino acids. Trimming removed 4 bases at V and 0 bases at J, with 11 bases between. The material sequenced was PBMCs. This TCR was sampled from a middle-aged woman in good health and CMV-seronegative. The chain uses TRBV5-4 and TRBJ2-7; D possibly corresponds to TRBD2 (5 bases). CDR3 region: CASSLSLVSYEQYF. The DNA for the CDR3 is TGTGCCAGCAGCCTTTCACTAGTCTCCTACGAGCAGTACTTC. Variable domain in full (rest from reference TRBV5-4 and TRBJ2-7): ETGVTQSPTHLIKTRGQQVTLRCSSQSGHNTVSWYQQALGQGPQFIFQYYREEENGRGNFPPRFSGLQFPNYSSELNVNALELDDSALYLCASSLSLVSYEQYFGPGTRLTVT.